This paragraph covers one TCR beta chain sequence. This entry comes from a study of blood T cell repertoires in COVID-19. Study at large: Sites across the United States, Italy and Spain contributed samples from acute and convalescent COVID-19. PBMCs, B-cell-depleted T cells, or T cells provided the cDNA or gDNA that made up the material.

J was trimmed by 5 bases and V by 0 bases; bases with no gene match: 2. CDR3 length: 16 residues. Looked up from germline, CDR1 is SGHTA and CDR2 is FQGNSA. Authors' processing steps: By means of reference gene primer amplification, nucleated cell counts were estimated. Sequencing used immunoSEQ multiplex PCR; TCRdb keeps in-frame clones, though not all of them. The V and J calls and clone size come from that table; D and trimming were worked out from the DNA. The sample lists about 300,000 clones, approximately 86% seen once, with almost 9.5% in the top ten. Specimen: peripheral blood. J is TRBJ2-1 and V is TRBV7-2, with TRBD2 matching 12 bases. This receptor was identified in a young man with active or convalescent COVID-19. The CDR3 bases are TGTGCCAGCAGCTTAGCCACTAGCGGGGGGAACAATGAGCAGTTCTTC. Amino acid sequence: CASSLATSGGNNEQFF.